This T cell receptor (beta chain) was sequenced in a study of cytomegalovirus exposure and HLA in healthy donors (dated by TCRdb to 2016 to 2017). With respect to the entire study: An earlier analysis of some 550 of the donors reported about 290 Gb of sequence data and roughly 100 million unique TCR beta sequences from about 179 million T cells. A later analysis re-examined previously published TCR beta repertoires from more than 550 donors and added high-resolution HLA genotyping to investigate patterns of TCR occurrence. The number of typed donors differed by locus: roughly 629-640 for A, B, C, DRB1 and DQB1; some 500 for DQA1; some 610 for DPA1; and 400 to 480 for DPB1. Class I and class II HLA loci were covered by the typing at four-digit resolution. All discovery cohort repertoires had been generated on a single sequencing platform. Rather than drawing on any new phenotypic data, the later analysis identified candidate immune exposures from TCR beta sequences and the way those sequences occurred across donors. High-throughput TCR immunosequencing, statistical association of individual TCRs with disease status, and machine learning were combined to predict cytomegalovirus infection status. A later genetic analysis used genome-wide SNP genotypes for about 65% of the roughly 700 donors, treating that subset as a discovery cohort. The study aimed to test whether cataloging public T cell receptors could reveal signatures of past pathogen exposure. To decide whether each TCR beta V gene segment behaved as functional or pseudogenic, an earlier analysis of some 580 of the donors relied on high-throughput TCR beta sequencing. On average, around 230,000 unique TCR beta nucleotide sequences were sequenced per donor among about 400 genotyped donors of the cohort, with around 19% of those sequences being non-productive. Besides the first cohort of about 730 subjects, a separate validation cohort made up of about 120 different subjects was used. Donor age, sex, ethnicity and CMV serostatus were compiled together with the repertoire data. The genetic ancestry cluster associated with self-reported Caucasian donors included 81% of the roughly 400 genotyped donors. The T cell repertoires of under 750 subjects were profiled by immunosequencing and related to cytomegalovirus serostatus. An early release covering 500 to 750 HLA-typed donors comprised around 300 gigabases of sequencing data and roughly 86 million unique TCR sequences. Because of strong linkage in the cohort, 4 to 6 DR-DQ haplotypes were treated as single units for association and clustering. The investigation overall reported the following: CMV serostatus was the only immune exposure information available for the cohort. In an earlier analysis of some 540 of the donors, most TCR beta V segments appeared in productive rearrangements about 87% or about 30% of the time, broadly matching IMGT annotations. The cohort was sequenced for TCR beta chains only, and without alpha or paired-chain data the features that could be detected were limited. According to a later analysis, TCR association rates differed among HLA loci, with DRB1 alleles showing the most associated TCRs and HLA-C alleles showing the fewest. Some IMGT-functional V segments, including TRBV6-2 and TRBV6-3, could not be told apart with the 87-base-pair reads, so those segments were excluded. Several of the top co-occurrence clusters appeared to be linked to parvovirus B19, influenza, CMV and Epstein-Barr virus, according to a later analysis. A further reported finding was that TCR beta sequences accurately predicted the HLA-A and HLA-B alleles for most subjects in the first cohort. In a later analysis, HLA-associated TCR beta chains showed more clonal expansion and lower generation probabilities than non-associated chains that were equally common. The classifier was reported to diagnose cytomegalovirus status with high specificity and sensitivity in both the original cohort and the validation cohort. Because counts were too low, about 15 rarely observed V segments, including chromosome 9 orphons, were left out of the earlier analysis of 587 of the donors. A cluster of highly shared sequence variants was judged likely to represent a technical artifact of the sequencing pipeline. Presence/absence analyses assumed roughly uniform sequencing depth across donors, an assumption that may not hold. The authors suggested that the approach could potentially be generalized to other disease states and immunological phenotypes. A later genetic analysis associated a missense DCLRE1C variant with V-gene and J-gene trimming of TCR beta chains, and an independent cohort replicated the association. Across donors, most TCR sequences were observed very rarely, whereas some public TCRs were present in many individuals. A total of around 150 TCR beta chains were listed by the study as associated with cytomegalovirus. In vitro tests confirmed that three of the cytomegalovirus-associated TCR beta chains recognize cytomegalovirus antigens. Most CMV-associated TCR beta chains appeared to be HLA-restricted in a later analysis, and the HLA associations seemed to be driven largely by CMV exposure. At a false discovery rate of 0.05, a later analysis linked fewer than 20,000 TCR beta sequences to specific HLA alleles. In a later genetic analysis, fewer N-insertions in productive TCRs were reported among donors in an Asian-associated ancestry cluster than the approximately 670-donor mean. Correlated functional status among segregating V segments might be attributable to linkage disequilibrium, but an unknown experimental factor could not be ruled out. Assigning TCR associations to individual alleles was difficult when HLA alleles, especially DR and DQ, strongly co-occurred. Because HLA typing was missing for some donors at each locus, association tests included only the typed subset.

Turning to this clone: Its specific antigen is unknown.

The cohort was made up of about 610 healthy bone marrow donors. At the time of sampling, all cohort members were nominally healthy, though unrecorded immune exposures were likely present. The donor tested CMV seropositive and was one of the 289 seropositive cohort members. A peripheral blood sample was collected from each donor, and TCR beta sequencing was performed on peripheral blood mononuclear cells. The Qiagen DNeasy Blood Extraction Kit was used to extract genomic DNA from the blood cell samples. Looking up the germline V gene yields CDR1 SQVTM and CDR2 ANQGSEA. The cysteine opens and the phenylalanine closes a CDR3 of 14 amino acids. The entry retains the CDR3 DNA only, 42 bases that are in frame from base 1. The library was produced with the immunoSEQ multiplex PCR assay. A mixture of 60 forward primers for TCR Vbeta segments and 13 reverse primers for TCR Jbeta segments was used in the multiplex PCR. The CDR3 region of rearranged TCR beta genes was amplified from genomic DNA by a multiplex PCR assay. On the Illumina HiSeq System, the amplified TCR beta libraries were sequenced as 87-base-pair reads. The study's processing was this. In a later analysis, tens of millions of unique TCR beta chains were counted across the 666 repertoires, and roughly 10 million of these chains were shared by at least two donors. To remove PCR and sequencing errors, raw reads were error-corrected and collapsed into unique sequences using a nearest-neighbor algorithm that merged closely related sequences. Alignment of CDR3 sequences to IMGT reference sequences was used to assign V, D and J gene segments. For a sequence to be retained, at least a six-nucleotide match to both a V gene segment and a J gene segment was required. Rearrangements were called productive when the CDR3 lacked stop codons and stayed in frame with V and J; all others were non-productive. CDR3 was defined according to IMGT convention as the region running from the second conserved V-encoded cysteine to the conserved J-encoded phenylalanine. Sequences without an unambiguous match to a single V gene segment were excluded from the earlier analysis of approximately 600 of the donors. An earlier analysis of fewer than 750 of the donors classified V segments as functional when productive rearrangements were above 56.7% and as segregating when the standard deviation between donors was above 5%. A statistical classification framework was built to diagnose cytomegalovirus status from the catalog of TCR beta chain sequences. In a later analysis, V and J genes were assigned by comparing TCR nucleotide sequences against IMGT/GENE-DB human TR gene sequences. Using the TCRdist pipeline, a later analysis assigned CDR3 sequences along with most-parsimonious VDJ recombination scenarios. In a later analysis, every TCR beta chain was defined by the combination of its CDR3 amino acid sequence and its V-gene family, and reads without a unique V-gene family were dropped. In a later analysis, some 600 highly shared, low-generation-probability nucleotide sequences were removed to address suspected cross-contamination and a sequencing artifact. For each public chain, a later analysis derived a clonal expansion index from normalized ranks of inferred template counts within each repertoire. Generation probabilities in a later analysis came from a VDJ recombination model fitted to out-of-frame rearrangements, and those results were checked against IGoR. Hypergeometric tests were used in a later analysis to score TCR-TCR, TCR-HLA and TCR-CMV co-occurrence, with a repertoire-size bias correction applied to the TCR pairs. A later analysis estimated false discovery rates by permuting HLA or CMV assignments 20 times. In a later analysis, co-occurring TCRs were grouped using DBSCAN, and TCRdist sequence similarity was added for clustering within HLA-allele-positive subsets. For co-occurrence clustering, repertoires with fewer than 30,000 or more than 120,000 public chains were excluded, along with roughly five repertoires with anomalous nucleotide sharing. In its TCRdb copy, this immuneACCESS table keeps in-frame sequences only and misses some clones. Where compared with another copy, unresolved V genes explain less than half of these, and the others have no known cause. Clone size and the V and J calls come from that table; the DNA yielded D and trimming. The sample table records some 110,000 clones. Of the sample, around 6.5% is held by the ten largest clones.

The origin of this receptor is a man aged 40-55 years in good health and CMV-seropositive. Rearrangement joined TRBV29-1 to TRBJ2-1; 13 of the junction bases match TRBD2. The sequencing sample was made of PBMCs. The CDR3 protein is CTYFGLAGEGEQFF. The bases are TGCACCTACTTCGGACTAGCGGGAGAAGGGGAGCAGTTCTTC.